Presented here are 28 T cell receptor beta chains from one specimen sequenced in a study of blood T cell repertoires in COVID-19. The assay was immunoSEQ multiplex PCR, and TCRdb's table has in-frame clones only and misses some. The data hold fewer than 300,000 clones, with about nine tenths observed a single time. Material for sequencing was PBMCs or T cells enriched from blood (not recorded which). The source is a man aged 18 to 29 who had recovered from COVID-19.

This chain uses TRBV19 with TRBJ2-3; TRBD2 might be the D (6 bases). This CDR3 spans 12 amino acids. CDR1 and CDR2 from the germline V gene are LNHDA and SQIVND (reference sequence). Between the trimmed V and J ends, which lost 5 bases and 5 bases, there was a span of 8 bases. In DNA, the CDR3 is TGTGCCAGTAGTGAGGAGGGAGATACGCAGTATTTT. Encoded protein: CASSEEGDTQYF.

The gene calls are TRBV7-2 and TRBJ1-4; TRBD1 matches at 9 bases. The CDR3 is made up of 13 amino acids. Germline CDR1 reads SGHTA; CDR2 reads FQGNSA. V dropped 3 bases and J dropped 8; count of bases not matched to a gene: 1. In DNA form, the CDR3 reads TGTGCCAGCAGCTTCACAGGGGGCGAAAAACTGTTTTTT. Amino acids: CASSFTGGEKLFF.

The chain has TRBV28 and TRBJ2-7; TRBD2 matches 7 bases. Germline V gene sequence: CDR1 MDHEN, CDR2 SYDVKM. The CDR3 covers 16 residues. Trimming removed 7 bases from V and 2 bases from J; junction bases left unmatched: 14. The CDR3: CASTRMGGRSTYEQYF. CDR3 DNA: TGTGCCAGCACCCGGATGGGCGGGAGAAGCACCTACGAGCAGTACTTC.

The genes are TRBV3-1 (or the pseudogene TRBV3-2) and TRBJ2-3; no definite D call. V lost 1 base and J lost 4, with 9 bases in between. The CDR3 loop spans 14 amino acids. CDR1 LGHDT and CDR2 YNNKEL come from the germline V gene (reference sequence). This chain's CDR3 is CASSQADSADTQYF. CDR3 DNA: TGTGCCAGCAGCCAAGCCGACTCCGCAGATACGCAGTATTTT.

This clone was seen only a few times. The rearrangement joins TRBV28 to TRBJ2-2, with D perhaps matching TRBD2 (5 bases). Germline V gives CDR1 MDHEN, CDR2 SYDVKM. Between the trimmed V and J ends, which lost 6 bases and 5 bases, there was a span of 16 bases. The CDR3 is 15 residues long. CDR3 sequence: CASSELGDLTGELFF. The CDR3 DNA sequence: TGTGCCAGCAGCGAACTGGGAGATTTGACCGGGGAGCTGTTTTTT.

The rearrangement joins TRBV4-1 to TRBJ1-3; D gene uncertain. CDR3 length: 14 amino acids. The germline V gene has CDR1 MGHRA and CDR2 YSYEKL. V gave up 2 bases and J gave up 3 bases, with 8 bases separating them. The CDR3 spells CASSQPIVGNTIYF. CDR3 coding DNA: TGCGCCAGCAGCCAACCTATCGTTGGAAACACCATATATTTT.

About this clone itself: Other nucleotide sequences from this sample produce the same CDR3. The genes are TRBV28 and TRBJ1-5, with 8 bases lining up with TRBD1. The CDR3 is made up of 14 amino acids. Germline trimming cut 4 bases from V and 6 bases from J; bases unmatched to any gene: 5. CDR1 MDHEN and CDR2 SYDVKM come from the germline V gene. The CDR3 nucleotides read TGTGCCAGCAGTTCCGGACAGGGAAGTCAGCCCCAGCATTTT. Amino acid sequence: CASSSGQGSQPQHF.

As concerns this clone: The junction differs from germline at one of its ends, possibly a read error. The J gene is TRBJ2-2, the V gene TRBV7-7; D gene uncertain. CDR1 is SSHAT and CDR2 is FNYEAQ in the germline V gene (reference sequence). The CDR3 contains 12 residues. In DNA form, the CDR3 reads TGTGCTAGCAGCTCGGTCGCCGGGGAGCTGTTTTTT. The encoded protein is CASSSVAGELFF.

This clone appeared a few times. The chain's CDR3 is CASTPGASGTYNEQFF. CDR3 coding DNA: TGTGCCAGCACCCCAGGCGCTAGCGGGACGTACAATGAGCAGTTCTTC. The genes are TRBV28 and TRBJ2-1; 9 positions match TRBD2. CDR3 length: 16 amino acids. The trim removed 7 bases at V and 4 bases at J, leaving 11 bases unmatched. The germline V gene encodes CDR1 MDHEN and CDR2 SYDVKM.

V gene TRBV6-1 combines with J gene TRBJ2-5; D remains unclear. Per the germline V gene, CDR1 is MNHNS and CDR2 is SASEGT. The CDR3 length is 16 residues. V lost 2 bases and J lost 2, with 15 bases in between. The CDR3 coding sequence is TGTGCCAGCAGTGAATGGGTAGGCGGCCAGCAAGAGACCCAGTACTTC. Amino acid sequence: CASSEWVGGQQETQYF.

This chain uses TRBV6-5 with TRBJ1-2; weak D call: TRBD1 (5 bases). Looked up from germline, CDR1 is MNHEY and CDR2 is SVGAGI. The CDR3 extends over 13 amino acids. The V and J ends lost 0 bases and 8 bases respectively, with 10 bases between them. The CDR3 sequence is CASSYSGARGYTF. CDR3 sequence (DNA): TGTGCCAGCAGTTACTCAGGGGCGCGGGGCTACACCTTC.

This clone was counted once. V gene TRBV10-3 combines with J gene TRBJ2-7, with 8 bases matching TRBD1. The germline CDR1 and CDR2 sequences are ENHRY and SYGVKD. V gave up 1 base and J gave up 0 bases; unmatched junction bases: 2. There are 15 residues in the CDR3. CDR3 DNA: TGTGCCATCAGTGAGTGGGACAGGAGCTCCTACGAGCAGTACTTC. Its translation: CAISEWDRSSYEQYF.

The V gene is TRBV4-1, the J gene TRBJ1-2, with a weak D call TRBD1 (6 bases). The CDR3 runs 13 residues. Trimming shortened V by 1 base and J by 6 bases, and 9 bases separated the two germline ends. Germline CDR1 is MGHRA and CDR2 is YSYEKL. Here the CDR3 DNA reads TGCGCCAGCAGCCAAGGGACAGACAATGGCTACACCTTC. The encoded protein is CASSQGTDNGYTF.

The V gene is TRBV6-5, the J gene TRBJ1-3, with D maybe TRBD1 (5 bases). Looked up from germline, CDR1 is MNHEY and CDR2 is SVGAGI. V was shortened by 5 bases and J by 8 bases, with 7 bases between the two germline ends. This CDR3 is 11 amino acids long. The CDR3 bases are TGTGCCAGCAGTACGGGGGACACCATATATTTT. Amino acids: CASSTGDTIYF.

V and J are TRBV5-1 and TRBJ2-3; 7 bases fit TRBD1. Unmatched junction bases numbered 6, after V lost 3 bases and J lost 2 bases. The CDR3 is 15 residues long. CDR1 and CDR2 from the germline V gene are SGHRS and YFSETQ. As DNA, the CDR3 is TGCGCCAGCAGCTGGGACGGACAGGTCACAGATACGCAGTATTTT. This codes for CASSWDGQVTDTQYF.

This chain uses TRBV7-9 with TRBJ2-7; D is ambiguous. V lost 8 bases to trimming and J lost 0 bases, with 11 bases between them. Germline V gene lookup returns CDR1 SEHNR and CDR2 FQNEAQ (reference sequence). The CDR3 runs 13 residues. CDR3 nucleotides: TGTGCCAGCGGGCCCCTCGGCTCCTACGAGCAGTACTTC. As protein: CASGPLGSYEQYF.

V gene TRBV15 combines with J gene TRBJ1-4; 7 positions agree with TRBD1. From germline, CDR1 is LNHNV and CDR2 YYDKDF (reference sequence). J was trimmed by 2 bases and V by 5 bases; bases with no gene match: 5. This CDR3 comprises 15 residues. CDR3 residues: CATSSRQGTNEKLFF. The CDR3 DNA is TGTGCCACCAGCTCGCGACAGGGCACTAATGAAAAACTGTTTTTT. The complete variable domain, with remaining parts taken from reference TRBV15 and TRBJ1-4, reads DAMVIQNPRYQVTQFGKPVTLSCSQTLNHNVMYWYQQKSSQAPKLLFHYYDKDFNNEADTPDNFQSRRPNTSFCFLDIRSPGLGDTAMYLCATSSRQGTNEKLFFGSGTQLSVL.

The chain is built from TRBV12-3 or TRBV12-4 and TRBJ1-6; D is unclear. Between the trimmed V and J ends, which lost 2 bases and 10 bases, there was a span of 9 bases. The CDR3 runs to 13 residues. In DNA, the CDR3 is TGTGCCAGCAGTTTAAATCCCAGGTCACCCCTCCACTTT. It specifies CASSLNPRSPLHF.

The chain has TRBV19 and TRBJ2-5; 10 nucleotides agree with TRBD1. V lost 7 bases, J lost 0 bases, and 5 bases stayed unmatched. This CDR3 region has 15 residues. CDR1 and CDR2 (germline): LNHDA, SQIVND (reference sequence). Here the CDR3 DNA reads TGTGCCAGTACCCCGGACAGGGGGGACCAAGAGACCCAGTACTTC. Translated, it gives CASTPDRGDQETQYF.

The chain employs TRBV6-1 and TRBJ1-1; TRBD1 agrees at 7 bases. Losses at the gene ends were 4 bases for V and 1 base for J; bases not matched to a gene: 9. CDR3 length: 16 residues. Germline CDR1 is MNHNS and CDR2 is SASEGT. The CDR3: CASSVSSWTGNTEAFF. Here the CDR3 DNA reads TGTGCCAGCAGTGTGTCCTCCTGGACAGGGAACACTGAAGCTTTCTTT.

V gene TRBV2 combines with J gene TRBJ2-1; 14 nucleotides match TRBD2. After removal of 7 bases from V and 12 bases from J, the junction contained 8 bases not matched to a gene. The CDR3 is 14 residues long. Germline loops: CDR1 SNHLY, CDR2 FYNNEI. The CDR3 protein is CASNSGTSGRPQFF. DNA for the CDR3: TGTGCCAGCAACTCCGGGACTAGCGGGAGACCGCAGTTCTTC.

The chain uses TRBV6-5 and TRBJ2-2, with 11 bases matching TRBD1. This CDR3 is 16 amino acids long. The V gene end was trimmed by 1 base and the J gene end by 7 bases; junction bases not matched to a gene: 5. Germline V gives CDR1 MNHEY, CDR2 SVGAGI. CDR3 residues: CASSYFPGTGGGELFF. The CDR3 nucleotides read TGTGCCAGCAGTTACTTCCCCGGGACAGGGGGCGGGGAGCTGTTTTTT.

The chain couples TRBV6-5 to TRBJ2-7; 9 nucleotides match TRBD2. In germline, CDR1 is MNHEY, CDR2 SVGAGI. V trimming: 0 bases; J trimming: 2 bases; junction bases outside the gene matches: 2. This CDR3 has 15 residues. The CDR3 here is CASSYSGLAAYEQYF. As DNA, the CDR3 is TGTGCCAGCAGTTACTCGGGACTAGCAGCCTACGAGCAGTACTTC.

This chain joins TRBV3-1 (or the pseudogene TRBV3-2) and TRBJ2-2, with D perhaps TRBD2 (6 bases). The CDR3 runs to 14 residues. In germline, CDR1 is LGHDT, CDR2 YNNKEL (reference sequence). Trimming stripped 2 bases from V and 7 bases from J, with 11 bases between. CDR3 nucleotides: TGTGCCAGCAGCCAATATGGCGGGGACGGGGAGCTGTTTTTT. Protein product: CASSQYGGDGELFF.

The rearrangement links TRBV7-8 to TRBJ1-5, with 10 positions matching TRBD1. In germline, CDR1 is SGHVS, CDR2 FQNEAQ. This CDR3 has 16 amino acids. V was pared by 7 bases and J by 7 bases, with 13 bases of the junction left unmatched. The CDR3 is CASIPGRGQGLQPQHF. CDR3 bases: TGTGCCAGCATCCCTGGTCGGGGACAGGGGCTCCAGCCCCAGCATTTT.

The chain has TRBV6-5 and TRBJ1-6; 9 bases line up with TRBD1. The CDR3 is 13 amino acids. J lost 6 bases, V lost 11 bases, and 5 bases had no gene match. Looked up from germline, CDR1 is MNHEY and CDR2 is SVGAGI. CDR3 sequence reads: CACGTGINSPLHF. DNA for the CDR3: TGTGCCTGCGGGACAGGGATTAATTCACCCCTCCACTTT.

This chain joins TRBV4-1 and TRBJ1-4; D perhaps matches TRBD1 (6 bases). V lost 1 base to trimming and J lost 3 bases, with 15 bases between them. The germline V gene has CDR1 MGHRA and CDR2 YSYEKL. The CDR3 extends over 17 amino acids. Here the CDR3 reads CASSQGPPRTANEKLFF. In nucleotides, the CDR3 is TGCGCCAGCAGCCAAGGTCCCCCCCGGACAGCTAATGAAAAACTGTTTTTT.

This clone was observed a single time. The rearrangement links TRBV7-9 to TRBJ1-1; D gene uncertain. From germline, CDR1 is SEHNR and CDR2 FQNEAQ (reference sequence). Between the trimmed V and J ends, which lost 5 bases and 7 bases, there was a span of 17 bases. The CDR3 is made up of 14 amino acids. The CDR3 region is CASSPVMGSNEAFF. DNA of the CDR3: TGTGCCAGCAGCCCCGTTATGGGGAGCAATGAAGCTTTCTTT.